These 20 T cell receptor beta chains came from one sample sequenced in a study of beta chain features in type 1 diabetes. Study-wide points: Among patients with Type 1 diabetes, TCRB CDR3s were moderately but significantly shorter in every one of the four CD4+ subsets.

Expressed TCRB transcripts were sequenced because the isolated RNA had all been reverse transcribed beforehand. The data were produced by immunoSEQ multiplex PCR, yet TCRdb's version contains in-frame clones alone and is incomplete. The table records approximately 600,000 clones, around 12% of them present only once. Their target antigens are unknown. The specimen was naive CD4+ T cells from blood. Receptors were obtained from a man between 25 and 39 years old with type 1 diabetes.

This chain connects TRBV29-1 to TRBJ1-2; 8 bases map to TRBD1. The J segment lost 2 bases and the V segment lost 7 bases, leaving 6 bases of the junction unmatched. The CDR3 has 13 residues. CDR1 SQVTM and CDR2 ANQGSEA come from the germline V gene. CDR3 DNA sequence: TGCAGCGCCAGGGGACAGGTCAACTATGGCTACACCTTC. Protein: CSARGQVNYGYTF.

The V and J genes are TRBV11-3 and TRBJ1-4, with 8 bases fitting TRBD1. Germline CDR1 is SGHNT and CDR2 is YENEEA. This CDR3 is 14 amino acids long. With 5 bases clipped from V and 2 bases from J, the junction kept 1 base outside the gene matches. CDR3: CASSPGGTNEKLFF. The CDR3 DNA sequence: TGTGCCAGCAGCCCAGGGGGCACTAATGAAAAACTGTTTTTT.

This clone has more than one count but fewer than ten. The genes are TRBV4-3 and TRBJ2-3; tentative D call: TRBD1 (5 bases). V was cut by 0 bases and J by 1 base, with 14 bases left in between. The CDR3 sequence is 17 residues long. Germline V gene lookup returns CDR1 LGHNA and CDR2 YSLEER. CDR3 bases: TGCGCCAGCAGCCAAGATCGCCAGGGCGACGGCACAGATACGCAGTATTTT. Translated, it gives CASSQDRQGDGTDTQYF.

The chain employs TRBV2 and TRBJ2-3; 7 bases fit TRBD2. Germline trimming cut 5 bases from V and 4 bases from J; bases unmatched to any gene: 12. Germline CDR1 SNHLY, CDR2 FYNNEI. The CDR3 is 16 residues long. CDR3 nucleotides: TGTGCCAGCAGTTGGGGGGGACTATCAGCATCAGATACGCAGTATTTT. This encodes CASSWGGLSASDTQYF.

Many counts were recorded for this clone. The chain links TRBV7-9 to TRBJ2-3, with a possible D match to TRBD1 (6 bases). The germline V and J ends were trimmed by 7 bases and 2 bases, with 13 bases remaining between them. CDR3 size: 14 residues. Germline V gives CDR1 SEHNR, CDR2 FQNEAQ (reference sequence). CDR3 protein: CASISQGFTDTQYF. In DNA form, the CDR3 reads TGTGCCAGCATCTCACAGGGTTTCACAGATACGCAGTATTTT.

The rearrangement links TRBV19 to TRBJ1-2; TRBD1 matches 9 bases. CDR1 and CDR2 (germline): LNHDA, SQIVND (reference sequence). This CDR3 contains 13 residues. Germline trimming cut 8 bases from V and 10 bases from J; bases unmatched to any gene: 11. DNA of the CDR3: TGTGCCAGTCAGCCGGGACAGGGCAAATCCTACACCTTC. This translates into CASQPGQGKSYTF.

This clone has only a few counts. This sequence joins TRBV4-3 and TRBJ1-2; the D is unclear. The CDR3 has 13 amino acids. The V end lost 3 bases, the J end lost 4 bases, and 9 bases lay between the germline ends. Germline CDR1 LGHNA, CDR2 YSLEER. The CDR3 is CASSHRGSYGYTF. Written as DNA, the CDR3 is TGCGCCAGCAGCCACCGAGGAAGCTATGGCTACACCTTC.

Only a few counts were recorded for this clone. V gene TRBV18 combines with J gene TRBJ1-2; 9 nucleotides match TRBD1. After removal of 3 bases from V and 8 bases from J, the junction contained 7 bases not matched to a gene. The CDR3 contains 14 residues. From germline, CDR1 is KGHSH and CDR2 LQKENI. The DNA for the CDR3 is TGTGCCAGCTCACCGGCCGGGACAGGGTCCGGCTACACCTTC. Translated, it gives CASSPAGTGSGYTF.

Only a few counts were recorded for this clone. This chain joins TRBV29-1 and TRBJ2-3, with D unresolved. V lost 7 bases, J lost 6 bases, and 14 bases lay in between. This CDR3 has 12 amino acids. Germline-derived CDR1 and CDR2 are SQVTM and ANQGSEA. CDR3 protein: CSESDGSDTQYF. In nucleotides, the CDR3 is TGCAGCGAATCGGACGGCTCCGATACGCAGTATTTT.

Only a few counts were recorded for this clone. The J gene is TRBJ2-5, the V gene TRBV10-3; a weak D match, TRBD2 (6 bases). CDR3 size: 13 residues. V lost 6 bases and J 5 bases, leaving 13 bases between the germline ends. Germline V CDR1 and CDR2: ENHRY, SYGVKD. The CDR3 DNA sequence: TGTGCCATCAGCGGGACTGGCTACGAGACCCAGTACTTC. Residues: CAISGTGYETQYF.

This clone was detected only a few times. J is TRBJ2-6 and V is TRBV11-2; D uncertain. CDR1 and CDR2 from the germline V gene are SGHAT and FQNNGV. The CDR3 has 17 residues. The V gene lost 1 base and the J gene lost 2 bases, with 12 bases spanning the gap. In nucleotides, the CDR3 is TGTGCCAGCAGCTTAGTGCAGAGCCAAGCTGGGGCCAACGTCCTGACTTTC. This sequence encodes CASSLVQSQAGANVLTF.

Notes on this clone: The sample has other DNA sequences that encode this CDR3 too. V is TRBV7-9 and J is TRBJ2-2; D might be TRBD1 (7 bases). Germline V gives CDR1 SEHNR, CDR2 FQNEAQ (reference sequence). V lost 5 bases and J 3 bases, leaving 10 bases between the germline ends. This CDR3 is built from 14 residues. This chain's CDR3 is CASSRGTDTGELFF. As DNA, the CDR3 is TGTGCCAGCAGCCGGGGGACAGACACCGGGGAGCTGTTTTTT.

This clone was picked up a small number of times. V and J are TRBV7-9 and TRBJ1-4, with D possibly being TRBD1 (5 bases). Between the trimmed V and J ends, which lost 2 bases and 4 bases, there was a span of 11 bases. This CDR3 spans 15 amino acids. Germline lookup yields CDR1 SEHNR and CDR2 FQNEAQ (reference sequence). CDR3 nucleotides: TGTGCCAGCAGCTTAACGACAGCTCTTAATGAAAAACTGTTTTTT. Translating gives CASSLTTALNEKLFF.

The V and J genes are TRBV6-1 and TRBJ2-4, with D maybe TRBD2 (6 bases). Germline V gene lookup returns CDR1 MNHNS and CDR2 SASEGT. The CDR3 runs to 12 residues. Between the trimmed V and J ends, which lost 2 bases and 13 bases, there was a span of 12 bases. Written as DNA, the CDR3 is TGTGCCAGCAGTGAAATGGGACTTTCCCAGTACTTC. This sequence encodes CASSEMGLSQYF.

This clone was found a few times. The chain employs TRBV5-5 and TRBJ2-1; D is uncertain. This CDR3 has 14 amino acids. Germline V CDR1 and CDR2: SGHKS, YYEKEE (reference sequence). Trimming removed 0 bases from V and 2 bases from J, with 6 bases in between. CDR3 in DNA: TGTGCCAGCAGCTTGGACAGCGCCTACAATGAGCAGTTCTTC. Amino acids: CASSLDSAYNEQFF.

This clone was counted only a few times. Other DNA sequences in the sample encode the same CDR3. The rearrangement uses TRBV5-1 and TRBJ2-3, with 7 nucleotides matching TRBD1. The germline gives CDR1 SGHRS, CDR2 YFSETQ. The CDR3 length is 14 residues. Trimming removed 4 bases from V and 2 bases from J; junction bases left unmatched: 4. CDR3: CASSPGQVTDTQYF. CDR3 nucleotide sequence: TGCGCCAGCAGCCCTGGACAGGTCACAGATACGCAGTATTTT.

The DNA for the CDR3 is TGTGCCAGCAGCTTGGAGCACAGGGAGGGTGGCTACACCTTC. It codes for CASSLEHREGGYTF. This sequence joins TRBV5-4 and TRBJ1-2; tentative D call: TRBD1 (6 bases). Germline CDR1 and CDR2: SGHNT and YYREEE (reference sequence). Deletions cut 0 bases from V and 7 bases from J, with 13 bases between. CDR3 length: 14 amino acids.

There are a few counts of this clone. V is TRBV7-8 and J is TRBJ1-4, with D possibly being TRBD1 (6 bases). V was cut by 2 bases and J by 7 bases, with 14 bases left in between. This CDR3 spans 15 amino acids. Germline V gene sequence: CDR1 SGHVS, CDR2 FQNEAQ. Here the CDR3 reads CASSLRRGSGEKLFF. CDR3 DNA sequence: TGTGCCAGCAGCTTACGGAGGGGGTCGGGTGAAAAACTGTTTTTT.

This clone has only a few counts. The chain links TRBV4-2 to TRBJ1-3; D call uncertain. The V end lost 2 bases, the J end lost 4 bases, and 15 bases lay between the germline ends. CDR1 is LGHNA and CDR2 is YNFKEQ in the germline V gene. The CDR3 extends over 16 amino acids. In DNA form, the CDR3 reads TGTGCCAGCAGCCAACAGAGTATGGACCTAGGAAACACCATATATTTT. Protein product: CASSQQSMDLGNTIYF.

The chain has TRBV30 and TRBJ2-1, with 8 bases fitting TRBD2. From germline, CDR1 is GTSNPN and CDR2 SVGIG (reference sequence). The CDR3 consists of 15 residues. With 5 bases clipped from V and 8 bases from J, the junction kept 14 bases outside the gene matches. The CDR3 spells CAWSTGLDGLDEQFF. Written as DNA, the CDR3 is TGTGCCTGGTCCACGGGACTAGACGGCCTAGATGAGCAGTTCTTC.